The TCR beta chain described here comes from a study of identical twins. Study-wide points: With abundant cord blood beta clonotypes, insertions were fewer; memory repertoires showed no such pattern.

It was template switching that added a universal primer site, and there were unique molecular identifiers on the cDNA. TCRdb ran MiXCR on the 5' RACE reads and lists one entry per CDR3 protein. The sample records hundreds of thousands of distinct CDR3 sequences, 15% to 20% being singletons. This clonotype appeared a few times. Its antigen is unknown. This CDR3 has 14 amino acids. Trimming left V 4 bases short and J 9 bases short, with 16 bases between. These data also formed part of another study, on T cells expressing NK-cell markers.

The sample consisted of PBMCs. The receptor was isolated from a woman younger than 35 in good health. This chain joins TRBV12-3 or TRBV12-4 and TRBJ2-1, with D tentatively TRBD2 (6 bases). In DNA form, the CDR3 reads TGTGCCAGCAGTTGGACTACCAGTCGGGGTGAGCAGTTCTTC. Its translation is CASSWTTSRGEQFF.